A single sample is the source of the 15 T cell receptor beta chains below, sequenced in a study of shared T cell receptors in the human thymus. The method was immunoSEQ multiplex PCR; TCRdb's version includes in-frame clones alone and lacks a portion of them. This sample has about 660,000 clones, with more than 75% found just once. These data also formed part of another study, on human thymus T cells.

Specimen: thymocytes. These receptors were taken from a boy under two years old with a congenital heart defect.

This sequence joins TRBV5-1 and TRBJ1-2, with 8 nucleotides matching TRBD1. The length of the CDR3 is 15 residues. V lost 3 bases and J lost 2; bases outside the gene matches: 6. The germline CDR1 and CDR2 sequences are SGHRS and YFSETQ. Here the CDR3 reads CASSSGTGINYGYTF. Here the CDR3 DNA reads TGCGCCAGCAGCTCCGGGACAGGCATCAACTATGGCTACACCTTC.

This chain connects TRBV5-4 to TRBJ2-6, with a weak D call TRBD2 (5 bases). The CDR3 loop spans 17 amino acids. Germline assignment: CDR1 SGHNT and CDR2 YYREEE (reference sequence). With 4 bases removed from V and 3 bases from J, the gap between germline ends came to 17 bases. CDR3 amino acids: CASSVTTPAVGANVLTF. The DNA of the CDR3 is TGTGCCAGCAGCGTCACCACCCCAGCGGTTGGGGCCAACGTCCTGACTTTC.

This sequence joins TRBV4-3 and TRBJ1-1; D remains ambiguous. The CDR3 length is 14 residues. The V gene lost 2 bases and the J gene lost 1 base, with 8 bases spanning the gap. Germline assignment: CDR1 LGHNA and CDR2 YSLEER. In DNA form, the CDR3 reads TGCGCCAGCAGCCAATCCTATCCGAACACTGAAGCTTTCTTT. It codes for CASSQSYPNTEAFF.

This rearrangement joins TRBV1 to TRBJ2-1; the D call in the table, TRBD2, was not verified against the DNA. TRBV1 is listed as a pseudogene. CDR3 length: 17 residues. CDR3 protein: CTSSQTSTSGAYNEQFF. The CDR3 DNA is TGCACCAGCAGCCAAACGTCGACTAGCGGGGCTTACAATGAGCAGTTCTTC.

In nucleotides, the CDR3 is TGTGCCAGCAGCGAGAGAACTACCCAGACCCAGTACTTC. Amino acids: CASSERTTQTQYF. The chain uses TRBV5-4 and TRBJ2-5, with D hard to call. The germline CDR1 and CDR2 sequences are SGHNT and YYREEE (reference sequence). The CDR3 totals 13 residues. V lost 4 bases to trimming and J lost 6 bases, with 13 bases between them.

The CDR3 here is CASSLTGVHEQYF. Written as DNA, the CDR3 is TGCGCCAGCAGCCTGACAGGGGTCCACGAGCAGTACTTC. This chain connects TRBV4-1 to TRBJ2-7; 8 bases agree with TRBD1. Germline V gives CDR1 MGHRA, CDR2 YSYEKL. CDR3 length: 13 amino acids. The trim removed 4 bases at V and 5 bases at J, leaving 4 bases unmatched.

Written as DNA, the CDR3 is TGTGCCAGCAGTGAAGGAGGGAAGGGTAGCTCCTACGAGCAGTACTTC. Its protein is CASSEGGKGSSYEQYF. The V and J genes are TRBV25-1 and TRBJ2-5, with D possibly being TRBD2 (6 bases). The last part of the DNA fits TRBJ2-7 better; the J call may be wrong. The CDR3 runs to 16 residues. Germline V gives CDR1 MGHDK, CDR2 SYGVNS.

The chain joins TRBV15 to TRBJ1-1; TRBD1 aligns across 7 bases. This CDR3 region has 19 residues. The ends lost 0 bases at V and 0 bases at J; junction bases unmatched: 13. Germline V lookup: CDR1 LNHNV, CDR2 YYDKDF (reference sequence). The CDR3 nucleotides read TGTGCCACCAGCAGAGATTGCCCAGACAGGGCTGTCATGAACACTGAAGCTTTCTTT. Its translation: CATSRDCPDRAVMNTEAFF.

The chain couples TRBV27 to TRBJ2-3; the D gene is possibly TRBD2 (5 bases). Trimming removed 5 bases at V and 2 bases at J, with 17 bases between. CDR1 and CDR2 from the germline V gene are MNHEY and SMNVEV (reference sequence). The CDR3 sequence is 16 residues long. The CDR3 spells CASSRREAEATDTQYF. The CDR3 DNA is TGTGCCAGCAGTCGTAGAGAAGCGGAGGCCACAGATACGCAGTATTTT.

Points on this clone: This same CDR3 is encoded by further DNA sequences in the sample. The V call is TRBV28, the J call TRBJ1-6; perhaps TRBD1 as D (6 bases). CDR1 is MDHEN, CDR2 SYDVKM, per germline. The CDR3 runs to 20 residues. The ends were cut back, 3 bases at V and 0 bases at J, with 21 bases in the middle. The CDR3 sequence is CASSFITSGGRISYNSPLHF. The CDR3 DNA follows: TGTGCCAGCAGTTTCATCACATCGGGGGGCAGGATCTCCTATAATTCACCCCTCCACTTT.

The J gene is TRBJ1-6, the V gene TRBV10-3, with D possibly TRBD1 on 6 matching bases. The V end was cut by 5 bases, the J end by 0 bases, with 11 bases between. Looked up from germline, CDR1 is ENHRY and CDR2 is SYGVKD. The CDR3 runs to 16 residues. Here the CDR3 DNA reads TGTGCCATCAGTTCCACAGGGAGCTCCTATAATTCACCCCTCCACTTT. As protein: CAISSTGSSYNSPLHF.

J is TRBJ2-5 and V is TRBV15; perhaps TRBD2 as D (5 bases). The V gene lost 4 bases and the J gene lost 5 bases, with 20 bases spanning the gap. Per germline, CDR1 LNHNV and CDR2 YYDKDF (reference sequence). The CDR3 covers 16 residues. The CDR3 nucleotides read TGTGCCACCAGCATCATTCGGCGGGCTCTAGTGGAGACCCAGTACTTC. Translation: CATSIIRRALVETQYF.

This rearrangement joins TRBV9 to TRBJ2-2; unclear D gene. The germline V gene has CDR1 SGDLS and CDR2 YYNGEE. CDR3 length equals 15 residues. Trimming cost V 2 bases and J 2 bases, with 10 bases left between them. Written as DNA, the CDR3 is TGTGCCAGCAGCGTGACAAACGATAACACCGGGGAGCTGTTTTTT. Residues: CASSVTNDNTGELFF. Looking up the rest from reference TRBV9 and TRBJ2-2 gives the full variable domain: DSGVTQTPKHLITATGQRVTLRCSPRSGDLSVYWYQQSLDQGLQFLIQYYNGEERAKGNILERFSAQQFPDLHSELNLSSLELGDSALYFCASSVTNDNTGELFFGEGSRLTVL.

This chain joins TRBV6-1 and TRBJ1-1, with TRBD1 matching 7 bases. This CDR3 comprises 14 residues. CDR1 and CDR2 (germline): MNHNS, SASEGT. With V trimmed by 6 bases and J by 4 bases, 8 bases remained unmatched. The CDR3 protein is CASRPRGFGTEAFF. The CDR3 nucleotides are TGTGCCAGCAGGCCCAGGGGGTTCGGCACTGAAGCTTTCTTT.

V and J are TRBV11-1 and TRBJ1-3, with 9 bases lining up with TRBD1. V lost 1 base and J lost 0; bases outside the gene matches: 4. This CDR3 contains 17 residues. The germline CDR1 and CDR2 sequences are SGHAT and FQDESV (reference sequence). Written as DNA, the CDR3 is TGTGCCAGCAGCTTAGGAACAGGGGGCCACTCTGGAAACACCATATATTTT. It specifies CASSLGTGGHSGNTIYF.